This TCR beta chain was documented in a study of CD8 T cells in Susac syndrome. Reverse transcription of 0.5 to 1 ug RNA was performed with random hexamers. From the immunoSEQ multiplex PCR reads, TCRdb called clonotypes with MiXCR, one entry per CDR3 protein. The sample includes about 80,000 distinct CDR3 sequences, about 93% of them seen just once. The sequencing sample was made of CD8+ T cells from PBMCs. The clonotype was recovered from a human donor in good health.

CDR3 sequence reads: CSAPPRYNEQFF. In nucleotides, the CDR3 is TGCAGTGCCCCCCCGCGGTACAATGAGCAGTTCTTC. V usage is TRBV20-1 and J usage is TRBJ2-1; D not certain. Trimming removed 6 bases from V and 4 bases from J, with 10 bases in between. Germline lookup yields CDR1 DFQATT and CDR2 SNEGSKA (reference sequence). The CDR3 has 12 amino acids.